The 13 T cell receptor beta chains given below trace back to one sample, sequenced in a study of a mutant IDH1 vaccine in newly diagnosed glioma. These TCRs' antigens remain unknown. Sample time point: week 47, end of study. One vaccine dose held 300 ug of mutant IDH1 20-mer peptide and came with topical imiquimod. Sequencing used immunoSEQ multiplex PCR; TCRdb keeps in-frame clones, though not all of them. The sample carries under 40,000 clones, more than 70% recorded once. The material was PBMCs, obtained from a glioma patient whose treatment included an IDH1 peptide vaccine. The receptors come from a man aged 35 to 55 with glioma.

This chain uses TRBV10-2 with TRBJ2-7; 8 nucleotides align to TRBD2. V was clipped by 3 bases and J by 0 bases; unmatched bases: 13. Germline V gene data show CDR1 as WSHSY and CDR2 as SAAADI. This CDR3 region has 18 residues. CDR3 loop: CASSESGLVPPFSYEQYF. The CDR3 DNA is TGCGCCAGCAGTGAATCGGGACTAGTCCCCCCATTCTCCTACGAGCAGTACTTC.

The chain joins TRBV18 to TRBJ2-3; D might be TRBD2 (6 bases). The V end lost 4 bases, the J end lost 2 bases, and 16 bases lay between the germline ends. Germline loops: CDR1 KGHSH, CDR2 LQKENI. CDR3 size: 16 residues. The CDR3 coding sequence is TGTGCCAGCTCACAAACGGTCGGGGGAGTCACAGATACGCAGTATTTT. This gives the protein CASSQTVGGVTDTQYF.

The J gene is TRBJ1-4, the V gene TRBV2; TRBD1 matches 7 bases. V lost 4 bases to trimming and J lost 4 bases; unmatched junction nucleotides: 6. The germline gives CDR1 SNHLY, CDR2 FYNNEI. The CDR3 totals 15 residues. As DNA, the CDR3 is TGTGCCAGCAGTGGACAGGGTGACGTTAATGAAAAACTGTTTTTT. It codes for CASSGQGDVNEKLFF.

This chain uses TRBV7-8 with TRBJ2-1, with 8 nucleotides matching TRBD2. The CDR3 is 16 residues long. Unmatched junction bases numbered 14, after V lost 5 bases and J lost 8 bases. CDR1 and CDR2 (germline): SGHVS, FQNEAQ. Written as DNA, the CDR3 is TGTGCCAGCAGCACCGGTAGCGGGACACGTCGCGATGAGCAGTTCTTC. This gives the protein CASSTGSGTRRDEQFF.

The rearrangement joins TRBV19 to TRBJ2-4; 14 nucleotides align to TRBD2. The CDR3 covers 22 residues. The germline CDR1 and CDR2 sequences are LNHDA and SQIVND (reference sequence). V shed 1 base, J shed 8 bases, and the junction held 22 bases outside the gene matches. The CDR3 DNA sequence: TGTGCCAGTAGTATAGTCGCGGGTACGGGACTAGCGGGAGCTAAGGTATCGGACATTCAGTACTTC. Amino acids: CASSIVAGTGLAGAKVSDIQYF.

The chain carries TRBV18 and TRBJ2-5; D gene unclear. The DNA end is a closer match to TRBJ2-7, so the J assignment may be wrong. This CDR3 has 13 residues. CDR1 and CDR2 (germline): KGHSH, LQKENI. The CDR3 protein is CASSLQQAYEQYF. Written as DNA, the CDR3 is TGTGCCAGCTCACTGCAGCAGGCCTACGAGCAGTACTTC.

This clone has just one count. This chain joins TRBV28 and TRBJ2-7; no definite D call. The V end was cut by 7 bases, the J end by 6 bases, with 10 bases between. This CDR3 is built from 11 residues. The germline V gene encodes CDR1 MDHEN and CDR2 SYDVKM. This chain's CDR3 is CASTTTTEQYF. CDR3 in DNA: TGTGCCAGCACCACAACTACCGAGCAGTACTTC. The full variable domain, in which reference TRBV28 and TRBJ2-7 provide the parts outside the CDR3, is DVKVTQSSRYLVKRTGEKVFLECVQDMDHENMFWYRQDPGLGLRLIYFSYDVKMKEKGDIPEGYSVSREKKERFSLILESASTNQTSMYLCASTTTTEQYFGPGTRLTVT.

This clone was recorded only once. The chain joins TRBV7-9 to TRBJ1-1; possible D gene TRBD1, 5 bases. Germline CDR1 is SEHNR and CDR2 is FQNEAQ (reference sequence). V lost 0 bases and J 3 bases, leaving 11 bases between the germline ends. This CDR3 has 15 amino acids. CDR3 sequence: CASSLAAGEYTEAFF. In nucleotides, the CDR3 is TGTGCCAGCAGCTTAGCGGCGGGGGAATACACTGAAGCTTTCTTT.

The V call is TRBV4-2, the J call TRBJ2-1; D possibly corresponds to TRBD2 (5 bases). Trimming left V 0 bases short and J 3 bases short, with 18 bases between. Looked up from germline, CDR1 is LGHNA and CDR2 is YNFKEQ. This CDR3 region has 18 residues. The CDR3 region is CASSQERVGVTVYNEQFF. The CDR3 nucleotides are TGTGCCAGCAGCCAAGAAAGAGTCGGGGTAACAGTCTACAATGAGCAGTTCTTC.

This clone showed up just a few times. The rearrangement links TRBV25-1 to TRBJ2-5, with D possibly called TRBD1 or TRBD2 (6 bases each). From germline, CDR1 is MGHDK and CDR2 SYGVNS. The length of the CDR3 is 13 residues. The germline V and J ends were trimmed by 5 bases and 5 bases, with 12 bases remaining between them. In DNA form, the CDR3 reads TGTGCCAGCAGTAGGGGGGTGTTGGAGACCCAGTACTTC. Encoded protein: CASSRGVLETQYF.

This sequence joins TRBV30 and TRBJ1-2; 7 bases are shared with TRBD1. Germline trimming cut 2 bases from V and 2 bases from J; bases unmatched to any gene: 5. The CDR3 has 14 residues. Germline V CDR1 and CDR2: GTSNPN, SVGIG (reference sequence). The CDR3 loop reads CAWSLGGQNYGYTF. Written as DNA, the CDR3 is TGTGCCTGGAGTCTCGGGGGACAGAACTATGGCTACACCTTC.

J is TRBJ1-1 and V is TRBV10-3; maybe TRBD1 (6 bases). V was cut by 6 bases and J by 5 bases, with 16 bases left in between. Germline V CDR1 and CDR2: ENHRY, SYGVKD. This CDR3 is 14 amino acids long. DNA for the CDR3: TGTGCCATCAGGGTACAGGGTACGGGTACTGAAGCTTTCTTT. Its translation: CAIRVQGTGTEAFF.

V is TRBV4-1 and J is TRBJ2-2; D is perhaps TRBD1 (6 bases). Trimming pared 5 bases from V and 5 bases from J, leaving 15 bases between. The CDR3 length is 15 residues. Germline V gene data show CDR1 as MGHRA and CDR2 as YSYEKL. CDR3 sequence reads: CASSLTGLGTGELFF. The CDR3 DNA reads as TGCGCCAGCAGCTTGACAGGCCTTGGGACCGGGGAGCTGTTTTTT.